Listed here are 32 T cell receptor beta chains from one sample, sequenced in a study of T cell responses to AZD1222 COVID-19 vaccine. Repertoires were generated with immunoSEQ multiplex PCR, while TCRdb's copy carries only in-frame clones and drops some. The profile shows 95,000 to 100,000 clones, roughly nine tenths of them singletons. Sequenced material: peripheral blood, taken 28 days after the second AZD1222 dose. The origin of the receptors is an adult who received the AZD1222 COVID-19 vaccine.

CDR3 nucleotide sequence: TGTGCCAGCTCCTACCGGGGGGAGACCCAGTACTTC. The encoded protein is CASSYRGETQYF. The rearrangement joins TRBV28 to TRBJ2-5, with D perhaps TRBD2 (6 bases). This CDR3 is 12 amino acids long. Germline lookup yields CDR1 MDHEN and CDR2 SYDVKM. V lost 8 bases, J lost 5 bases, and 12 bases lay in between.

This clone was counted once. The chain is built from TRBV5-4 and TRBJ1-2; D gene ambiguous. Germline lookup yields CDR1 SGHNT and CDR2 YYREEE (reference sequence). The CDR3 is made up of 15 amino acids. V was shortened by 2 bases and J by 4 bases, with 15 bases between the two germline ends. In nucleotides, the CDR3 is TGTGCCAGCAGCTTTGCTCGGCAGACATTCTATGGCTACACCTTC. This translates into CASSFARQTFYGYTF.

The rearrangement uses TRBV6-1 and TRBJ1-2; D unresolved. V was cut by 3 bases and J by 8 bases, with 13 bases left in between. Germline CDR1 MNHNS, CDR2 SASEGT. This CDR3 has 13 amino acids. CDR3 nucleotide sequence: TGTGCCAGCAGTGATTTAGGGAAGCGGGGCTACACCTTC. This sequence encodes CASSDLGKRGYTF.

This clone was detected once. The chain recombines TRBV28 with TRBJ1-1; tentatively, D is TRBD1 (6 bases). This CDR3 comprises 14 residues. Germline CDR1 reads MDHEN; CDR2 reads SYDVKM. V lost 5 bases to trimming and J lost 4 bases, with 14 bases between them. CDR3 sequence reads: CASSPWTEGTEAFF. CDR3 DNA sequence: TGTGCCAGCAGTCCTTGGACAGAAGGCACTGAAGCTTTCTTT.

The chain recombines TRBV29-1 with TRBJ2-3, with D possibly matching TRBD2 (6 bases). The V and J ends lost 4 bases and 3 bases respectively, with 14 bases between them. The CDR3 runs to 14 residues. CDR1 and CDR2 (germline): SQVTM, ANQGSEA. In DNA, the CDR3 is TGCAGCGTTGGATGGGGGGATAGTACAGATACGCAGTATTTT. Encoded protein: CSVGWGDSTDTQYF.

V usage is TRBV25-1 and J usage is TRBJ2-7; no definite D call. V was cut by 4 bases and J by 5 bases, with 15 bases left in between. The CDR3 covers 14 residues. Germline V lookup: CDR1 MGHDK, CDR2 SYGVNS. The CDR3 sequence is CASSGNLPQDEQYF. DNA of the CDR3: TGTGCCAGCAGTGGGAATCTCCCCCAAGACGAGCAGTACTTC.

The chain carries TRBV29-1 and TRBJ1-3; TRBD1 agrees at 8 bases. The junction had 12 bases not matched to a gene; V was cut back by 7 bases and J by 4 bases. This CDR3 has 15 amino acids. Germline values: CDR1 SQVTM, CDR2 ANQGSEA. The DNA of the CDR3 is TGCAGCGGGGACCCCAGGGGGCTCGGCGGAAACACCATATATTTT. Translating it yields CSGDPRGLGGNTIYF.

This sequence joins TRBV19 and TRBJ1-5, with unresolved D. CDR3 size: 14 residues. Deletions cut 1 base from V and 4 bases from J, with 8 bases between. Looked up from germline, CDR1 is LNHDA and CDR2 is SQIVND (reference sequence). As DNA, the CDR3 is TGTGCCAGTAGTATAGTGGCGGGAAATCAGCCCCAGCATTTT. It translates to CASSIVAGNQPQHF.

V gene TRBV24-1 combines with J gene TRBJ2-1; TRBD2 aligns across 7 bases. J was trimmed by 7 bases and V by 4 bases; bases with no gene match: 12. Germline V gene lookup returns CDR1 KGHDR and CDR2 SFDVKD. This CDR3 contains 16 residues. This CDR3 is CATSETGGELTNEQFF. The CDR3 DNA reads TGTGCCACCAGTGAAACGGGGGGAGAGCTTACAAATGAGCAGTTCTTC.

V and J are TRBV28 and TRBJ2-3; 8 bases line up with TRBD1. V shed 7 bases, J shed 7 bases, and the junction held 13 bases outside the gene matches. In germline, CDR1 is MDHEN, CDR2 SYDVKM. The CDR3 spans 15 residues. CDR3 amino acids: CASITQAGGRNTQYF. In DNA form, the CDR3 reads TGTGCCAGCATCACGCAGGCAGGGGGCAGGAATACGCAGTATTTT.

This clone was seen just once. J is TRBJ2-6 and V is TRBV27; no firm D call. V was pared by 4 bases and J by 3 bases, with 10 bases between. This CDR3 has 15 residues. Looked up from germline, CDR1 is MNHEY and CDR2 is SMNVEV (reference sequence). The CDR3 sequence: CASSSLPVGANVLTF. The CDR3 DNA reads TGTGCCAGCAGTTCACTCCCGGTTGGGGCCAACGTCCTGACTTTC.

V and J are TRBV19 and TRBJ1-5; TRBD1 might be the D (6 bases). With 6 bases removed from V and 5 bases from J, the gap between germline ends came to 8 bases. The CDR3 contains 12 residues. CDR1 is LNHDA, CDR2 SQIVND, per germline (reference sequence). CDR3 sequence (DNA): TGTGCCAGTAGGGACAGAGATCAGCCCCAGCATTTT. It translates to CASRDRDQPQHF.

The J gene is TRBJ2-7, the V gene TRBV11-2; the match to TRBD1 covers 9 bases. This CDR3 has 14 residues. With V trimmed by 4 bases and J by 7 bases, 8 bases remained unmatched. Germline V gives CDR1 SGHAT, CDR2 FQNNGV. DNA of the CDR3: TGTGCCAGCAGCTCTTTGGACAGGGGACGTGAGCAGTACTTC. Its translation is CASSSLDRGREQYF.

The gene calls are TRBV19 and TRBJ2-1, with D perhaps TRBD2 (7 bases). V was shortened by 4 bases and J by 9 bases, with 22 bases between the two germline ends. The CDR3 runs to 16 residues. Germline assignment: CDR1 LNHDA and CDR2 SQIVND (reference sequence). In DNA, the CDR3 is TGTGCCAGTAGTAGACGCGGGGGCCCCGATGAGGGTGAGCAGTTCTTC. Translated: CASSRRGGPDEGEQFF.

V and J are TRBV3-1 (or the pseudogene TRBV3-2) and TRBJ2-3, with TRBD2 as a possible D gene (5 bases). Germline V gene sequence: CDR1 LGHDT, CDR2 YNNKEL (reference sequence). V dropped 7 bases and J dropped 3 bases, with 11 bases sitting between them. This CDR3 has 13 amino acids. CDR3 coding DNA: TGTGCCAGCATAGGATCGGGAACAGATACGCAGTATTTT. This translates into CASIGSGTDTQYF.

This chain links TRBV5-1 with TRBJ2-2, with 8 bases aligning to TRBD1. Per the germline V gene, CDR1 is SGHRS and CDR2 is YFSETQ. The CDR3 covers 15 residues. Trimming took 4 bases from V and 5 from J; bases not matched to a gene: 7. DNA for the CDR3: TGCGCCAGCAGCCCTGACAGGGGTGGGACCGGGGAGCTGTTTTTT. Translation gives CASSPDRGGTGELFF.

V gene TRBV28 combines with J gene TRBJ1-2, with TRBD1 identical over 9 bases. Trimming cost V 6 bases and J 3 bases; bases outside gene matches: 11. This CDR3 region has 16 residues. Germline V gene data show CDR1 as MDHEN and CDR2 as SYDVKM. The CDR3 nucleotides read TGTGCCAGCAGGGACAGGGGCGGGACGTCGGACTATGGCTACACCTTC. Translation gives CASRDRGGTSDYGYTF.

The chain links TRBV19 to TRBJ2-7; unclear D gene. Trimming shortened V by 5 bases and J by 6 bases, and 2 bases separated the two germline ends. This CDR3 is 9 amino acids long. Germline V gives CDR1 LNHDA, CDR2 SQIVND (reference sequence). CDR3 sequence (DNA): TGTGCCAGTAGTCTCGAGCAGTACTTC. Translated: CASSLEQYF.

This clone was observed once. V usage is TRBV28 and J usage is TRBJ2-5, with 11 bases lining up with TRBD1. This CDR3 is built from 16 residues. From germline, CDR1 is MDHEN and CDR2 SYDVKM. V dropped 4 bases and J dropped 1; count of bases not matched to a gene: 5. CDR3 protein: CASSSLGTGGQETQYF. The DNA for the CDR3 is TGTGCCAGCAGTTCTCTCGGGACAGGGGGCCAAGAGACCCAGTACTTC.

Here the CDR3 reads CASSPRTGDDTEAFF. CDR3 sequence (DNA): TGTGCCAGCAGCCCAAGGACAGGGGATGACACTGAAGCTTTCTTT. This chain links TRBV9 with TRBJ1-1, with TRBD1 identical over 9 bases. CDR1 is SGDLS and CDR2 is YYNGEE in the germline V gene. The CDR3 is 15 amino acids. V shed 4 bases and J 3 bases; nucleotides not matched to a gene: 7.

The chain is built from TRBV10-3 and TRBJ2-7; tentatively, D is TRBD1 (6 bases). Trimming took off 4 bases at V and 4 bases at J, with 14 bases between the two ends. The CDR3 is 14 amino acids. Looked up from germline, CDR1 is ENHRY and CDR2 is SYGVKD. The CDR3 loop is CAISVRGNLYEQYF. CDR3 DNA sequence: TGTGCCATCAGTGTTAGGGGGAACCTTTACGAGCAGTACTTC.

CDR3 coding DNA: TGCAGCGTTGCAGGGGTCCTCCAAGAGACCCAGTACTTC. This encodes CSVAGVLQETQYF. The chain employs TRBV29-1 and TRBJ2-5; D is possibly TRBD1 (6 bases). The germline V and J ends were trimmed by 4 bases and 1 base, with 10 bases remaining between them. CDR3 length equals 13 residues. Germline CDR1 SQVTM, CDR2 ANQGSEA.

The V and J genes are TRBV6-5 and TRBJ1-4; the D is unclear. CDR3 length: 15 amino acids. Deletions cut 5 bases from V and 2 bases from J, with 12 bases between. Germline V gene sequence: CDR1 MNHEY, CDR2 SVGAGI. The CDR3 reads CASSTSANTNEKLFF. CDR3 DNA sequence: TGTGCCAGCAGTACCTCGGCGAACACTAATGAAAAACTGTTTTTT.

The chain employs TRBV29-1 and TRBJ2-6, with D perhaps matching TRBD2 (6 bases). This CDR3 contains 15 residues. Trimming left V 3 bases short and J 0 bases short, with 9 bases between. In germline, CDR1 is SQVTM, CDR2 ANQGSEA. CDR3 DNA: TGCAGCGTTGATCAGGGAGGCTCTGGGGCCAACGTCCTGACTTTC. The encoded protein is CSVDQGGSGANVLTF.

The CDR3: CAISEKSGNTIYF. The CDR3 DNA follows: TGTGCCATCAGTGAAAAGTCTGGAAACACCATATATTTT. This rearrangement joins TRBV10-3 to TRBJ1-3, with D unclear. The CDR3 totals 13 residues. The ends were cut back, 3 bases at V and 1 base at J, with 4 bases in the middle. The germline gives CDR1 ENHRY, CDR2 SYGVKD.

This clone occurred once. The V gene is TRBV2, the J gene TRBJ2-4, with D possibly TRBD1 on 5 matching bases. The CDR3 extends over 18 amino acids. Trimming took 2 bases from V and 0 from J, leaving 17 bases between them. From germline, CDR1 is SNHLY and CDR2 FYNNEI. CDR3 loop: CASSERIGAWRAKNIQYF. DNA of the CDR3: TGTGCCAGCAGTGAACGAATAGGGGCCTGGCGAGCCAAAAACATTCAGTACTTC.

V usage is TRBV29-1 and J usage is TRBJ1-4, with D possibly matching TRBD1 (5 bases). V lost 4 bases and J lost 6, with 12 bases in between. There are 13 residues in the CDR3. Germline V CDR1 and CDR2: SQVTM, ANQGSEA. The CDR3 reads CSVGPGVHEKLFF. CDR3 nucleotide sequence: TGCAGCGTTGGTCCGGGGGTGCATGAAAAACTGTTTTTT.

This chain's CDR3 is CASSSTTDGLTEAFF. DNA for the CDR3: TGTGCCAGCAGCTCCACGACAGATGGCCTCACTGAAGCTTTCTTT. The chain employs TRBV7-9 and TRBJ1-1, with D possibly matching TRBD1 (5 bases). V dropped 4 bases and J dropped 4 bases, with 16 bases sitting between them. This CDR3 spans 15 amino acids. CDR1 is SEHNR and CDR2 is FQNEAQ in the germline V gene (reference sequence).

V usage is TRBV27 and J usage is TRBJ2-7; D gene uncertain. In germline, CDR1 is MNHEY, CDR2 SMNVEV (reference sequence). The CDR3 runs to 11 residues. With 5 bases removed from V and 6 bases from J, the gap between germline ends came to 8 bases. The CDR3 protein is CASSRPREQYF. The CDR3 region has the DNA TGTGCCAGCAGTAGACCTCGCGAGCAGTACTTC.

This chain connects TRBV3-1 (or the pseudogene TRBV3-2) to TRBJ1-4; D call uncertain. V lost 1 base, J lost 8 bases, and 14 bases lay in between. Germline assignment: CDR1 LGHDT and CDR2 YNNKEL (reference sequence). This CDR3 has 15 residues. This CDR3 is CASSQGVGQREKLFF. CDR3 DNA sequence: TGTGCCAGCAGCCAAGGAGTAGGGCAGAGGGAAAAACTGTTTTTT.

The chain carries TRBV18 and TRBJ2-7, with TRBD2 identical over 7 bases. Germline CDR1 reads KGHSH; CDR2 reads LQKENI. With 6 bases clipped from V and 7 bases from J, the junction kept 15 bases outside the gene matches. This CDR3 spans 15 amino acids. The CDR3 here is CASSTSGTGPGEQYF. CDR3 bases: TGTGCCAGCTCGACGAGCGGGACCGGTCCGGGGGAGCAGTACTTC. Complete variable domain (other parts from reference TRBV18 and TRBJ2-7): NAGVMQNPRHLVRRRGQEARLRCSPMKGHSHVYWYRQLPEEGLKFMVYLQKENIIDESGMPKERFSAEFPKEGPSILRIQQVVRGDSAAYFCASSTSGTGPGEQYFGPGTRLTVT.

This chain joins TRBV6-6 and TRBJ1-5; D not certain. With 6 bases removed from V and 4 bases from J, the gap between germline ends came to 16 bases. This CDR3 has 15 residues. Germline CDR1 MNHNY, CDR2 SVGAGI (reference sequence). The CDR3 is CASSSLGDGNQPQHF. The CDR3 nucleotides read TGTGCCAGCAGCTCCTTAGGAGATGGGAATCAGCCCCAGCATTTT.